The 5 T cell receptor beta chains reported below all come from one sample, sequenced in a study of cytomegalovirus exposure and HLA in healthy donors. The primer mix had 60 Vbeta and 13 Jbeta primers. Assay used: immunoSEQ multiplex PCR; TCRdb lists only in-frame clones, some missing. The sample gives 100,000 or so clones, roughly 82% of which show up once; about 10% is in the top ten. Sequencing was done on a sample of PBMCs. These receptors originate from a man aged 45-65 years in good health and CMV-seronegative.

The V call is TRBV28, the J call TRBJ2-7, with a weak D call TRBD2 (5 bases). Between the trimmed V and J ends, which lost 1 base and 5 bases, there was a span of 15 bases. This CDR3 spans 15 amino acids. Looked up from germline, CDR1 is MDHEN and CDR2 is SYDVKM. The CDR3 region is CASSLYGERTDEQYF. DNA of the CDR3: TGTGCCAGCAGTTTATATGGGGAGCGGACGGACGAGCAGTACTTC.

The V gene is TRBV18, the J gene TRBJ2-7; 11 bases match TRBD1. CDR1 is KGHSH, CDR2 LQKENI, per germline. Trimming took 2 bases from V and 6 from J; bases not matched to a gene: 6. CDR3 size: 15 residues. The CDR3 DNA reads TGTGCCAGCTCACCATTTAGGACAGGGGGCACCGAGCAGTACTTC. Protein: CASSPFRTGGTEQYF.

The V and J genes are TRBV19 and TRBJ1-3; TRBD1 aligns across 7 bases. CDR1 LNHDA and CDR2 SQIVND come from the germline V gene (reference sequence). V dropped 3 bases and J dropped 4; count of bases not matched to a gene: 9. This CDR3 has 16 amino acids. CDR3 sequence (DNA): TGTGCCAGTAGTATGGGGGGACAGCGCGGAGGAAACACCATATATTTT. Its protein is CASSMGGQRGGNTIYF.

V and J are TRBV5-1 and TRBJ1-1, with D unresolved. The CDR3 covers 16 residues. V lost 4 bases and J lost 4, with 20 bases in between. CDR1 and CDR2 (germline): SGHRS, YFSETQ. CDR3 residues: CASSTTAVQIGTEAFF. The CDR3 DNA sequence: TGCGCCAGCAGCACCACCGCAGTACAGATAGGCACTGAAGCTTTCTTT.

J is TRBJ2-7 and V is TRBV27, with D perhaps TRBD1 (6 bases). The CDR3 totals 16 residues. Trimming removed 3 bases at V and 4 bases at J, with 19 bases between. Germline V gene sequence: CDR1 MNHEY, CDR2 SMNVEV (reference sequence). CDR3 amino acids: CASSFRPGHGSYEQYF. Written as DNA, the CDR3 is TGTGCCAGCAGTTTTCGGCCGGGACATGGGTCGTACGAGCAGTACTTC.